The 15 T cell receptor beta chains listed next were all sequenced from one sample in a study of OX40 agonist ivuxolimab in advanced cancers. The protocol was immunoSEQ multiplex PCR, while the TCRdb copy is restricted to in-frame clones and leaves out a portion. The sample has fewer than 25,000 clones; around 80% are singletons. The sequences come from CD4+ or CD8+ T cells sorted from blood, collected in a trial of the OX40 agonist ivuxolimab. Source of these receptors: an adult with an advanced solid tumor such as melanoma, head and neck, liver or kidney cancer.

The rearrangement uses TRBV9 and TRBJ1-2, with D possibly matching TRBD1 (6 bases). CDR1 and CDR2 (germline): SGDLS, YYNGEE. Trimming pared 2 bases from V and 5 bases from J, leaving 19 bases between. The length of the CDR3 is 16 residues. CDR3 in DNA: TGTGCCAGCAGCGTTGGGGGCTCACCTACAGAATATGGCTACACCTTC. Translated, it gives CASSVGGSPTEYGYTF.

The chain couples TRBV7-9 to TRBJ2-1; D is unclear. This CDR3 has 15 residues. Per germline, CDR1 SEHNR and CDR2 FQNEAQ (reference sequence). V lost 4 bases to trimming and J lost 4 bases, with 14 bases between them. For the CDR3, the DNA is TGTGCCAGCAGCTCATTGGTTTTCGGATACAATGAGCAGTTCTTC. Translating gives CASSSLVFGYNEQFF.

This chain uses TRBV7-6 with TRBJ1-4, with 9 bases lining up with TRBD1. The CDR3 runs to 16 residues. J gave up 2 bases and V 5 bases, and 6 bases lay outside the gene matches. Germline values: CDR1 SGHVS, CDR2 FNYEAQ. CDR3 in amino acids: CASSRTGGGTNEKLFF. DNA for the CDR3: TGTGCCAGCAGCCGTACAGGGGGCGGGACTAATGAAAAACTGTTTTTT.

The chain is built from TRBV19 and TRBJ2-3; D unclear. Germline CDR1 reads LNHDA; CDR2 reads SQIVND (reference sequence). CDR3 length: 15 residues. With 2 bases removed from V and 0 bases from J, the gap between germline ends came to 9 bases. The CDR3 sequence is CASSISPASTDTQYF. In DNA, the CDR3 is TGTGCCAGTAGTATAAGCCCGGCTAGCACAGATACGCAGTATTTT.

The chain is built from TRBV9 and TRBJ1-2, with 8 positions matching TRBD1. With V trimmed by 5 bases and J by 5 bases, 5 bases remained unmatched. Per germline, CDR1 SGDLS and CDR2 YYNGEE. This CDR3 spans 13 amino acids. The CDR3 DNA follows: TGTGCCAGCAGAGGACAGGGTGGTTATGGCTACACCTTC. Residues: CASRGQGGYGYTF.

The chain uses TRBV27 and TRBJ1-4; TRBD1 aligns across 8 bases. The CDR3 sequence is 17 residues long. V trimming: 5 bases; J trimming: 6 bases; junction bases outside the gene matches: 14. Germline-derived CDR1 and CDR2 are MNHEY and SMNVEV (reference sequence). CDR3 in DNA: TGTGCCAGCAGTCTCGGACAGGGTGGCCTACAGGATGAAAAACTGTTTTTT. It codes for CASSLGQGGLQDEKLFF.

The chain has TRBV14 and TRBJ2-7; maybe TRBD2 (6 bases). The CDR3 runs to 16 residues. Per the germline V gene, CDR1 is SGHDN and CDR2 is FVKESK. Trimming took 1 base from V and 2 from J, leaving 15 bases between them. The DNA for the CDR3 is TGTGCCAGCAGCCAAGTCGCGGGATTTGGCCCCTACGAGCAGTACTTC. Residues: CASSQVAGFGPYEQYF.

The rearrangement links TRBV6-4 to TRBJ2-3, with 7 bases lining up with TRBD2. The CDR3 covers 14 residues. V lost 4 bases, J lost 1 base, and 2 bases stayed unmatched. Germline CDR1 and CDR2: MRHNA and SNTAGT. The CDR3 sequence: CASSAAGGTDTQYF. In DNA, the CDR3 is TGTGCCAGCAGTGCTGCGGGAGGCACAGATACGCAGTATTTT.

This clone was counted between two and nine times. The chain carries TRBV6-6 and TRBJ1-5, with 8 nucleotides matching TRBD1. The junction had 6 bases not matched to a gene; V was cut back by 3 bases and J by 5 bases. The germline gives CDR1 MNHNY, CDR2 SVGAGI (reference sequence). This CDR3 contains 15 residues. This CDR3 reads CASSYRTGRDQPQHF. The CDR3 DNA is TGTGCCAGCAGTTATAGGACAGGGAGAGATCAGCCCCAGCATTTT.

The rearrangement joins TRBV4-3 to TRBJ2-6; D ambiguous. The CDR3 length is 16 residues. V was cut by 4 bases and J by 0 bases, with 10 bases left in between. Germline V gene lookup returns CDR1 LGHNA and CDR2 YSLEER. CDR3: CASSPYMVSGANVLTF. The CDR3 DNA is TGCGCCAGCAGCCCCTACATGGTCTCTGGGGCCAACGTCCTGACTTTC.

The rearrangement joins TRBV4-3 to TRBJ1-1, with a possible D match to TRBD1 (6 bases). This CDR3 contains 14 residues. Trimming took off 4 bases at V and 1 base at J, with 10 bases between the two ends. CDR1 is LGHNA, CDR2 YSLEER, per germline. The CDR3 spells CASSRSDRNTEAFF. In DNA, the CDR3 is TGCGCCAGCAGCCGCTCGGACAGGAACACTGAAGCTTTCTTT.

This chain uses TRBV4-3 with TRBJ1-2; 10 positions agree with TRBD1. V lost 1 base and J lost 1; bases outside the gene matches: 9. Germline lookup yields CDR1 LGHNA and CDR2 YSLEER. The CDR3 is 18 residues long. CDR3 DNA sequence: TGCGCCAGCAGCCAAGCCGTGGACAGGGGGTTTCATAACTATGGCTACACCTTC. Its translation is CASSQAVDRGFHNYGYTF.

This clone was recorded only once. The chain links TRBV7-8 to TRBJ2-1; perhaps TRBD2 as D (7 bases). Germline V lookup: CDR1 SGHVS, CDR2 FQNEAQ. This CDR3 region has 15 residues. The V gene lost 6 bases and the J gene lost 10 bases, with 22 bases spanning the gap. DNA of the CDR3: TGTGCCAGCAGAACTGGCGGGGGCCTCGAGGGGGAGCAGTTCTTC. Translating gives CASRTGGGLEGEQFF.

This chain links TRBV6-5 with TRBJ2-7; D is uncertain. The germline V gene has CDR1 MNHEY and CDR2 SVGAGI. The CDR3 has 12 amino acids. CDR3 nucleotide sequence: TGTGTCACGCGCCGAAATTTCTACGAGCAGTACTTC. Translated, it gives CVTRRNFYEQYF.

This clone was counted a few times. This CDR3 is CASSLQGHNQPQHF. The CDR3 bases are TGTGCCAGCAGTCTTCAGGGACACAATCAGCCCCAGCATTTT. The chain uses TRBV27 and TRBJ1-5; tentative D call: TRBD1 (6 bases). There are 14 residues in the CDR3. Germline CDR1 reads MNHEY; CDR2 reads SMNVEV (reference sequence). V was shortened by 5 bases and J by 3 bases, with 11 bases between the two germline ends.